The T cell receptor (beta chain) described here comes from a study of a mutant IDH1 vaccine in newly diagnosed glioma. Background on the study: There were eight vaccinations for patients, given in weeks 1, 3, 5, 7, 11, 15, 19 and 23.

Time point described: week 5, during vaccination. Vaccination used 300 ug of mutant IDH1 20-mer peptide per dose, with topical imiquimod. A word on this clone: Its antigen is undetermined.

Sequenced by immunoSEQ multiplex PCR; TCRdb stores in-frame clones only, minus some. The table includes approximately 24,000 clones, approximately 80% detected once. Trimming took 6 bases from V and 6 from J; bases not matched to a gene: 17. The CDR3 runs to 16 residues. Germline values: CDR1 SQVTM, CDR2 ANQGSEA. The origin of this receptor is a man in his forties with glioma. The input for sequencing was PBMCs, taken from a glioma patient whose treatment included an IDH1 peptide vaccine. The gene calls are TRBV29-1 and TRBJ2-7; TRBD1 agrees at 10 bases. CDR3 DNA: TGCAGCGTGGGGGACAGGGGTACAGGTATAGGTTCCGAGCAGTACTTC. Its protein product is CSVGDRGTGIGSEQYF.